This TCR beta chain was sequenced for a study of regulatory T cells in long-lasting Graves disease. Germline V lookup: CDR1 SGHRS, CDR2 YFSETQ. The CDR3 consists of 17 residues. This clonotype was counted ten times or more. What it recognizes is unknown. An end of the junction differs from the germline gene, which may be a read error. The TCR beta library used iRepertoire HTBI primers with Arm-PCR amplification of CDR3. Using its own MiXCR run on the multiplex PCR reads, TCRdb lists one record per CDR3 protein. Seen here are 500,000 or so distinct CDR3 sequences, around 15% observed once, and the top ten hold 12%. Time point indicated: newly diagnosed GD, antithyroid drugs for less than 3 months. RNA from PBMCs was the source of the TCR library. The patients included were those that came from an endocrinology department in Xi'an, China. Study outcomes and limitations: The study found persistent patients shared more public clonotypes (2,741) than new patients (roughly 880).

This sample also belongs to another study, concerning T cells in Graves' hyperthyroidism and ophthalmopathy. According to that study: When the TCR CDR3 underwent first-round RT-PCR, the HTBI primer set was used.

The sequences come from peripheral blood mononuclear cells (PBMCs), collected at new diagnosis, from a patient treated with antithyroid drugs. This chain links TRBV5-1 with TRBJ1-3, with TRBD1 identical over 7 bases. The clonotype originates from a man in his forties with Graves disease. The CDR3 here is CASSLSPDRVYGNTIYF. For the CDR3, the DNA is TGTGCCAGCAGCCTCAGCCCCGACAGGGTATATGGAAACACCATATATTTT.